Listed below are T cell receptor beta chains from one sample, sequenced in a study of T cells in localized non-small cell lung cancer. Sequenced by immunoSEQ multiplex PCR; TCRdb stores in-frame clones only, minus some. The table records roughly 89,000 clones, roughly 88% of them present only once. This material consisted of PBMCs, taken before any cancer treatment. These TCRs come from a woman aged 40 to 75 with stage II squamous cell lung carcinoma. The CDR3 runs from the conserved cysteine through the conserved F or W. D genes are given only for firm matches. A clone size is listed for some rows: how often the clone was seen (once, few, many), or a class if it is expanded.

v_gene: TRBV30
d_gene: TRBD1
abundance: -
j_gene: TRBJ1-4
CDR3nt: TGTGCCTGGAGCCCCGGGACAGCAACTAATGAAAAACTGTTTTTT
CDR3aa: CAWSPGTATNEKLFF

v_gene: TRBV15
d_gene: -
abundance: -
j_gene: TRBJ1-5
CDR3nt: TGTGCCACCAGCAGCGAGCTTCAGCCCCAGCATTTT
CDR3aa: CATSSELQPQHF

v_gene: TRBV2
d_gene: TRBD1
abundance: -
j_gene: TRBJ1-2
CDR3nt: TGTGCCAGTCCCGGGACAGGGATCATCCTGGATGGCTACACCTTC
CDR3aa: CASPGTGIILDGYTF

v_gene: TRBV15
d_gene: TRBD1
abundance: -
j_gene: TRBJ2-5
CDR3nt: TGTGCCACCAGCAGAGTCTTGGGACAGGGGGAGCGAGAGACCCAGTACTTC
CDR3aa: CATSRVLGQGERETQYF

v_gene: TRBV19
d_gene: TRBD1
abundance: -
j_gene: TRBJ1-1
CDR3nt: TGTGCCAGTACCACCGACAGGGTCACTGAAGCTTTCTTT
CDR3aa: CASTTDRVTEAFF

v_gene: TRBV6-6
d_gene: -
abundance: -
j_gene: TRBJ1-2
CDR3nt: TGTGCCAGCAGCGCCCCCGCCTATGGCTACACCTTC
CDR3aa: CASSAPAYGYTF

v_gene: TRBV28
d_gene: -
abundance: -
j_gene: TRBJ1-4
CDR3nt: TGTGCCAGCAGCTCTACTGGACAGTATGAAAAACTGTTTTTT
CDR3aa: CASSSTGQYEKLFF

v_gene: TRBV18
d_gene: -
abundance: once
j_gene: TRBJ1-1
CDR3nt: TGTGCCAGCTCATTCCCTCCTAGGGGGGGGGCAACTGAAGCTTTCTTT
CDR3aa: CASSFPPRGGATEAFF

v_gene: TRBV19
d_gene: -
abundance: -
j_gene: TRBJ2-7
CDR3nt: TGTGCCAGTAAACGGAAAAACTCCTACGAGCAGTACTTC
CDR3aa: CASKRKNSYEQYF

v_gene: TRBV5-1
d_gene: -
abundance: -
j_gene: TRBJ2-1
CDR3nt: TGCGCCAGCAGCTTGGAGCGGAGGGCCTACAATGAGCAGTTCTTC
CDR3aa: CASSLERRAYNEQFF

v_gene: TRBV7-2
d_gene: -
abundance: -
j_gene: TRBJ2-7
CDR3nt: TGTGCCAGCAGCTCCCGGACTATCACCTACGAGCAGTACTTC
CDR3aa: CASSSRTITYEQYF

v_gene: TRBV25-1
d_gene: -
abundance: -
j_gene: TRBJ2-5
CDR3nt: TGTGCCAGCAGTGAATCTAAGAGAGGAGAGACCCAGTACTTC
CDR3aa: CASSESKRGETQYF

v_gene: TRBV2
d_gene: -
abundance: -
j_gene: TRBJ1-5
CDR3nt: TGTGCCAGCAGTGACAGAATTAGCAATCAGCCCCAGCATTTT
CDR3aa: CASSDRISNQPQHF

v_gene: TRBV2
d_gene: TRBD2
abundance: once
j_gene: TRBJ2-7
CDR3nt: TGTGCCAGCGGAAGAATGGGACTAGCTGTCAGGAGCTCCTACGAGCAGTACTTC
CDR3aa: CASGRMGLAVRSSYEQYF

v_gene: TRBV10-3
d_gene: TRBD1
abundance: -
j_gene: TRBJ2-7
CDR3nt: TGTGCCATCAGTGAGGCAACCGGGACAGGGATAGGCGAGCAGTACTTC
CDR3aa: CAISEATGTGIGEQYF

v_gene: TRBV5-1
d_gene: TRBD2
abundance: -
j_gene: TRBJ2-1
CDR3nt: TGCGCCAGCAGCTTTGATCTAGCGGCCAATGAGCAGTTCTTC
CDR3aa: CASSFDLAANEQFF

v_gene: TRBV7-9
d_gene: -
abundance: -
j_gene: TRBJ1-5
CDR3nt: TGTGCCAGCAGCCGGGGAGGCAACAATCAGCCCCAGCATTTT
CDR3aa: CASSRGGNNQPQHF

v_gene: TRBV10-3
d_gene: -
abundance: few
j_gene: TRBJ1-2
CDR3nt: TGTGCCATCAGTGAAGGGGGCTATGGCTACACCTTC
CDR3aa: CAISEGGYGYTF

v_gene: TRBV6-6
d_gene: -
abundance: -
j_gene: TRBJ1-2
CDR3nt: TGTGCCAGCAGACACCTAGCTAACTATGGCTACACCTTC
CDR3aa: CASRHLANYGYTF